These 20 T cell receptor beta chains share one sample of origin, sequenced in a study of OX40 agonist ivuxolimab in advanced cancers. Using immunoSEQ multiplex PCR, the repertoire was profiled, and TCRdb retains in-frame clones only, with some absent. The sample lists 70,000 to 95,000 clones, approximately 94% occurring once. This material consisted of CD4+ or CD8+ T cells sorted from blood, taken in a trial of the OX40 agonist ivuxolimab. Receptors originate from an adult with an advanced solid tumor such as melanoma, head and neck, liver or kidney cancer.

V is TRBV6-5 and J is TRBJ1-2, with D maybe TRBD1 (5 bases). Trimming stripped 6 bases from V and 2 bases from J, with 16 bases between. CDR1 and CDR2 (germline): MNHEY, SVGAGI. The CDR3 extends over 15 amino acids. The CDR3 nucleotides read TGTGCCAGCAGCCTTACTTGGGACGGAAACTATGGCTACACCTTC. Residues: CASSLTWDGNYGYTF.

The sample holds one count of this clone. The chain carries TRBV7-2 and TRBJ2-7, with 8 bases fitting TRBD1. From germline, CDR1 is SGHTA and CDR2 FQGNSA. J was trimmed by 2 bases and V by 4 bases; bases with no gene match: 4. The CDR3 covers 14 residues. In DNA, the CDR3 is TGTGCCAGCAGCTCGACAGGGGATCCCTACGAGCAGTACTTC. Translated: CASSSTGDPYEQYF.

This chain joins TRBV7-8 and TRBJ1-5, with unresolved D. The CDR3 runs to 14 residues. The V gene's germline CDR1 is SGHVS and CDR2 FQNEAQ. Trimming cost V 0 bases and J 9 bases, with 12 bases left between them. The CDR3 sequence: CASSLATLKRPQHF. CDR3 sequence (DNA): TGTGCCAGCAGCTTAGCGACCCTAAAGCGGCCCCAGCATTTT.

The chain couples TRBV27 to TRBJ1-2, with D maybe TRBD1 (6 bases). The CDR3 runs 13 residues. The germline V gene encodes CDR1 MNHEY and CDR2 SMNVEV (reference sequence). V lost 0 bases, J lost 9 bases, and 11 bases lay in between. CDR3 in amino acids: CASSLSGGSRYTF. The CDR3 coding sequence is TGTGCCAGCAGTTTATCCGGGGGCAGTCGCTACACCTTC.

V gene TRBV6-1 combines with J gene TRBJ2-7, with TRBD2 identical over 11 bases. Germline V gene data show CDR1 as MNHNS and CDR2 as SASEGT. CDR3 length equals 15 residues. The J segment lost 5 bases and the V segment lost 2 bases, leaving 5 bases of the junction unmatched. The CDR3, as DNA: TGTGCCAGCAGTGAAAGAGTACTAGCGGGGGACGAGCAGTACTTC. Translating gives CASSERVLAGDEQYF.

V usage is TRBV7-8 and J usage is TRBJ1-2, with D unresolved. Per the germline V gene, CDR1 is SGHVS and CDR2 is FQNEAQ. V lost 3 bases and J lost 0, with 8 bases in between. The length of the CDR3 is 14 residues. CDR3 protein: CASSLGGANYGYTF. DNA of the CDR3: TGTGCCAGCAGCTTGGGCGGGGCTAACTATGGCTACACCTTC. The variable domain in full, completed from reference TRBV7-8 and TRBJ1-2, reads GAGVSQSPRYKVAKRGQDVALRCDPISGHVSLFWYQQALGQGPEFLTYFQNEAQLDKSGLPSDRFFAERPEGSVSTLKIQRTQQEDSAVYLCASSLGGANYGYTFGSGTRLTVV.

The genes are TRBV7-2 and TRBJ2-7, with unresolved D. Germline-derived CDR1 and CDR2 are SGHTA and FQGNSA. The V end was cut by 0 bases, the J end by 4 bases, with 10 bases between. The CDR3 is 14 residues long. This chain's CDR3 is CASSLAQSLYEQYF. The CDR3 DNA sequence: TGTGCCAGCAGCTTAGCGCAAAGTTTGTACGAGCAGTACTTC.

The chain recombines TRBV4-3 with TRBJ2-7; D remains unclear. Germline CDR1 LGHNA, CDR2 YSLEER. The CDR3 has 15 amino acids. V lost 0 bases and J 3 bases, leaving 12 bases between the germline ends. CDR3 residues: CASSQEMKQHYEQYF. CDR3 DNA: TGCGCCAGCAGCCAAGAAATGAAACAGCACTACGAGCAGTACTTC.

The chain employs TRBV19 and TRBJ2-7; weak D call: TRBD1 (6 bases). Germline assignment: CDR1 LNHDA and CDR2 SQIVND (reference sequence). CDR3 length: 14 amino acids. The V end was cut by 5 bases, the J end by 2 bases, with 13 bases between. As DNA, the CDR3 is TGTGCCAGTAGTGAACAGGGTTGGACCTACGAGCAGTACTTC. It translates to CASSEQGWTYEQYF.

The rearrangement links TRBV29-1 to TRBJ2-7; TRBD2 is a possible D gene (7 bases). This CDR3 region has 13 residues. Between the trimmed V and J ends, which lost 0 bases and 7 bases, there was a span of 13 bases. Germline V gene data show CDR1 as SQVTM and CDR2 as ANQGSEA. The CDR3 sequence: CSVEEGGPGEQYF. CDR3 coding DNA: TGCAGCGTTGAAGAGGGGGGGCCGGGGGAGCAGTACTTC.

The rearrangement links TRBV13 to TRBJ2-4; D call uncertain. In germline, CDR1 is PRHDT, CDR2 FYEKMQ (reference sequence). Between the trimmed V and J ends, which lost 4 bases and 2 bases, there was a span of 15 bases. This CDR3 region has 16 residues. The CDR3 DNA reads TGTGCCAGCAGCTCCCGACTCCCCGAGACCAAAAACATTCAGTACTTC. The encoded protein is CASSSRLPETKNIQYF.

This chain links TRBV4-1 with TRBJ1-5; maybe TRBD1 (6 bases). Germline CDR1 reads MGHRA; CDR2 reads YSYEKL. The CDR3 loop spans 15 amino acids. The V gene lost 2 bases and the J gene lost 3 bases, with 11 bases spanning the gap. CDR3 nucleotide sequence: TGCGCCAGCAGCCAACCACAGGGCACCAATCAGCCCCAGCATTTT. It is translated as CASSQPQGTNQPQHF.

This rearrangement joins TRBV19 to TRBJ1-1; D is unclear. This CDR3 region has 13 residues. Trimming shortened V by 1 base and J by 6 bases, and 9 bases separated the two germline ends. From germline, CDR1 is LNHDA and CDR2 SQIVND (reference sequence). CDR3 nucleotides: TGTGCCAGTAGTATAGCTTCGAGGGCTGAAGCTTTCTTT. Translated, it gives CASSIASRAEAFF.

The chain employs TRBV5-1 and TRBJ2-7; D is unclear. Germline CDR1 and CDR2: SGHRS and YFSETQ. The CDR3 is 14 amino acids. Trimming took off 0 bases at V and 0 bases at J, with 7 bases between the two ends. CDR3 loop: CASSLGPNSYEQYF. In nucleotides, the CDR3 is TGCGCCAGCAGCTTGGGGCCCAACTCCTACGAGCAGTACTTC.

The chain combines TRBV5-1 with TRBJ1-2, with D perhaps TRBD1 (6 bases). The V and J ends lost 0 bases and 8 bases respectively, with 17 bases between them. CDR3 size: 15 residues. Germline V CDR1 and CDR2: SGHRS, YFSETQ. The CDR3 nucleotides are TGCGCCAGCAGCTTGGCCCCCAGCGGGGGGGGCGGCTACACCTTC. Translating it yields CASSLAPSGGGGYTF. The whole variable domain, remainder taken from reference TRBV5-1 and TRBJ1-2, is KAGVTQTPRYLIKTRGQQVTLSCSPISGHRSVSWYQQTPGQGLQFLFEYFSETQRNKGNFPGRFSGRQFSNSRSEMNVSTLELGDSALYLCASSLAPSGGGGYTFGSGTRLTVV.

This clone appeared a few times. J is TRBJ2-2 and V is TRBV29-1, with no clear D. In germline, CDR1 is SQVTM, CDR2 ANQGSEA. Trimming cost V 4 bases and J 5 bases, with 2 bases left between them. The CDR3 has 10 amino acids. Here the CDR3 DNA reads TGCAGCGTTGCAACCGGGGAGCTGTTTTTT. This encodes CSVATGELFF.

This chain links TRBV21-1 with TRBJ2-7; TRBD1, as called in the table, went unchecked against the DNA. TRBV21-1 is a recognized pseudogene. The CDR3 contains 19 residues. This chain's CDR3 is CASSKVKGQGRSRDYEQYF. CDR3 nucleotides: TGTGCCAGCAGCAAAGTAAAGGGACAGGGAAGGAGTAGAGACTACGAGCAGTACTTC.

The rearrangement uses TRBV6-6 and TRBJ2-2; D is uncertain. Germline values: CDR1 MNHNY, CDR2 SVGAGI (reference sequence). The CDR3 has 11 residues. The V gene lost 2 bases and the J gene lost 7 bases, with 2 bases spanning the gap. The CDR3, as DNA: TGTGCCAGCAGTTACATCGGGGAGCTGTTTTTT. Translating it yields CASSYIGELFF.

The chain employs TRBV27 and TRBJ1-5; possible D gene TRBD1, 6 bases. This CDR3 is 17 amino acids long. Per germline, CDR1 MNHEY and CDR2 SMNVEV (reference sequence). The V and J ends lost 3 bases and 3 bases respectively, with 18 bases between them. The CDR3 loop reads CASSLLGAGAVNQPQHF. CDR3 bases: TGTGCCAGCAGTTTGCTCGGGGCAGGGGCCGTCAATCAGCCCCAGCATTTT.

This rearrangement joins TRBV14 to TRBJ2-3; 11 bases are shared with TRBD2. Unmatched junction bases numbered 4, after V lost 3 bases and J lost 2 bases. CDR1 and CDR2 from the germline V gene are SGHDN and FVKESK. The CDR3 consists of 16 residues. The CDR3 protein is CASSQLAGGYTDTQYF. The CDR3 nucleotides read TGTGCCAGCAGCCAGCTAGCGGGAGGCTACACAGATACGCAGTATTTT. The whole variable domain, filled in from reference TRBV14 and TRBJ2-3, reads EAGVTQFPSHSVIEKGQTVTLRCDPISGHDNLYWYRRVMGKEIKFLLHFVKESKQDESGMPNNRFLAERTGGTYSTLKVQPAELEDSGVYFCASSQLAGGYTDTQYFGPGTRLTVL.